The 32 T cell receptor beta chains reported below all come from one sample, sequenced in a study of neurological immune-mediated disorders. Indicated time point: longitudinal time-point 3. TCRdb reprocessed the 5' RACE reads with MiXCR, giving one entry per CDR3 protein. The table records approximately 45,000 distinct CDR3 sequences, roughly 13% of them present only once. Input material: PBMCs. The origin of the receptors is a man aged 25-45 years in good health.

Many counts were recorded for this clonotype. The chain links TRBV24-1 to TRBJ2-3; no definite D call. V lost 2 bases, J lost 0 bases, and 8 bases lay in between. Germline CDR1 is KGHDR and CDR2 is SFDVKD. The CDR3 is made up of 15 amino acids. CDR3 bases: TGTGCCACCAGTGATTGGATGACTAGCACAGATACGCAGTATTTT. Amino acid sequence: CATSDWMTSTDTQYF.

Details on this clonotype: This may be a read error: a much more frequent sequence differs by one nucleotide. The DNA of the CDR3 is TGCAGCGTCTTAGCGGGTCGCAATGAGCAGTTCTTC. Its protein is CSVLAGRNEQFF. V gene TRBV29-1 combines with J gene TRBJ2-1, with 7 bases aligning to TRBD2. After removal of 6 bases from V and 6 bases from J, the junction contained 5 bases not matched to a gene. The CDR3 has 12 amino acids. Germline CDR1 reads SQVTM; CDR2 reads ANQGSEA.

This clonotype was observed many times. The chain is built from TRBV15 and TRBJ2-7; no firm D call. There are 17 residues in the CDR3. The V and J ends lost 0 bases and 4 bases respectively, with 19 bases between them. Germline V gene lookup returns CDR1 LNHNV and CDR2 YYDKDF (reference sequence). The CDR3 protein is CATSRDRRSSNPYEQYF. The CDR3 DNA sequence: TGTGCCACCAGCAGAGATCGCAGGAGCTCAAACCCATACGAGCAGTACTTC.

This clonotype was found many times. The chain carries TRBV14 and TRBJ2-7, with 9 bases identical to TRBD1. J gave up 3 bases and V 4 bases, and 7 bases lay outside the gene matches. The germline gives CDR1 SGHDN, CDR2 FVKESK. The CDR3 runs 15 residues. The CDR3 spells CASSRTGTGSYEQYF. The CDR3 DNA sequence: TGTGCCAGCAGCCGGACCGGGACAGGGAGCTACGAGCAGTACTTC.

The sample holds many counts of this clonotype. The chain couples TRBV28 to TRBJ2-1; 8 bases match TRBD2. CDR1 and CDR2 (germline): MDHEN, SYDVKM. The CDR3 totals 13 residues. This CDR3 reads CATGGGGPREQFF. As DNA, the CDR3 is TGTGCGACGGGGGGGGGAGGGCCGAGGGAGCAGTTCTTC.

This clonotype was found many times. The chain is built from TRBV6-6 and TRBJ2-7, with D perhaps matching TRBD1 (6 bases). The germline gives CDR1 MNHNY, CDR2 SVGAGI (reference sequence). The ends were cut back, 6 bases at V and 0 bases at J, with 15 bases in the middle. The CDR3 sequence is 15 residues long. The DNA of the CDR3 is TGTGCCAGCAGGGTGGGACAAGGGAGCTCCTACGAGCAGTACTTC. Translating gives CASRVGQGSSYEQYF.

This clonotype was recorded a few times. CDR3: CASSPSPTDGYTF. DNA of the CDR3: TGTGCCAGCTCACCATCCCCGACGGATGGCTACACCTTC. This rearrangement joins TRBV18 to TRBJ1-2; D ambiguous. Trimming cost V 2 bases and J 6 bases, with 10 bases left between them. CDR3 length equals 13 residues. Germline lookup yields CDR1 KGHSH and CDR2 LQKENI.

This clonotype was found a few times. The DNA for the CDR3 is TGTGCCAGCAGCCCCCGACTAGCGGCGAACACCGGGGAGCTGTTTTTT. Translation: CASSPRLAANTGELFF. The rearrangement joins TRBV11-2 to TRBJ2-2; 9 bases align to TRBD2. From germline, CDR1 is SGHAT and CDR2 FQNNGV. The V and J ends lost 5 bases and 0 bases, in that order; junction bases with no gene match: 4. The length of the CDR3 is 16 residues.

This clonotype showed up many times. The chain combines TRBV7-2 with TRBJ2-7; tentatively, D is TRBD1 (7 bases). The V gene's germline CDR1 is SGHTA and CDR2 FQGNSA. The V and J ends lost 5 bases and 0 bases respectively, with 11 bases between them. This CDR3 contains 14 residues. CDR3 sequence: CASSAGQNSYEQYF. In nucleotides, the CDR3 is TGTGCCAGCAGCGCGGGACAGAACTCCTACGAGCAGTACTTC.

As for this clonotype: A much larger clone is a single base away; this may be a read error. This chain uses TRBV28 with TRBJ2-5; D unclear. The CDR3 is made up of 12 amino acids. V lost 10 bases to trimming and J lost 8 bases, with 17 bases between them. Germline CDR1 and CDR2: MDHEN and SYDVKM. CDR3 DNA sequence: TGTGCCATTTCCCGTCCCGTTGGAACCCAGTACTTC. It yields the protein CAISRPVGTQYF.

This clonotype was found many times. The rearrangement uses TRBV5-1 and TRBJ2-1, with unresolved D. CDR3 length equals 16 residues. Germline lookup yields CDR1 SGHRS and CDR2 YFSETQ. The ends were cut back, 0 bases at V and 4 bases at J, with 14 bases in the middle. The chain's CDR3 is CASSLVVDTLYNEQFF. The CDR3 coding sequence is TGCGCCAGCAGCTTGGTGGTAGACACCCTATACAATGAGCAGTTCTTC.

The genes are TRBV18 and TRBJ2-1; a weak D match, TRBD1 (5 bases). Germline V gene sequence: CDR1 KGHSH, CDR2 LQKENI. Deletions cut 0 bases from V and 0 bases from J, with 9 bases between. The CDR3 length is 16 residues. The CDR3 DNA is TGTGCCAGCTCACCACCTAACAGGAGCTCCTACAATGAGCAGTTCTTC. Translated: CASSPPNRSSYNEQFF.

This clonotype occurred many times. The chain joins TRBV24-1 to TRBJ1-5; D remains unclear. Germline values: CDR1 KGHDR, CDR2 SFDVKD. The length of the CDR3 is 12 residues. With 3 bases removed from V and 4 bases from J, the gap between germline ends came to 3 bases. In nucleotides, the CDR3 is TGTGCCACCAGTGATCCAAATCAGCCCCAGCATTTT. Its protein product is CATSDPNQPQHF.

This clonotype is medium-sized by share. This rearrangement joins TRBV28 to TRBJ1-6; 8 bases align to TRBD1. Germline assignment: CDR1 MDHEN and CDR2 SYDVKM. The CDR3 runs to 15 residues. With V trimmed by 4 bases and J by 5 bases, 4 bases remained unmatched. The CDR3 DNA reads as TGTGCCAGCAGTTCAGGGACAGGAGATAATTCACCCCTCCACTTT. This translates into CASSSGTGDNSPLHF.

This clonotype was picked up many times. This chain connects TRBV24-1 to TRBJ2-1; 8 nucleotides line up with TRBD2. Germline V CDR1 and CDR2: KGHDR, SFDVKD. The CDR3 has 18 residues. V lost 0 bases and J lost 8; bases outside the gene matches: 14. CDR3 DNA sequence: TGTGCCACCAGTGATTTGCGGAGCGGGAGTAGTAGTATACATGAGCAGTTCTTC. Protein product: CATSDLRSGSSSIHEQFF.

The sample holds many counts of this clonotype. The chain combines TRBV27 with TRBJ1-5; D remains ambiguous. Germline V gives CDR1 MNHEY, CDR2 SMNVEV (reference sequence). The ends were cut back, 5 bases at V and 2 bases at J, with 22 bases in the middle. The CDR3 totals 18 residues. The CDR3: CASSPTPRLGSGNQPQHF. As DNA, the CDR3 is TGTGCCAGCAGTCCCACACCCCGCTTGGGGTCGGGCAATCAGCCCCAGCATTTT.

This clonotype was observed at least ten times. This chain uses TRBV18 with TRBJ2-7, with 8 bases aligning to TRBD2. The CDR3 consists of 14 residues. The V gene's germline CDR1 is KGHSH and CDR2 LQKENI. Trimming cost V 0 bases and J 6 bases; bases outside gene matches: 4. CDR3 nucleotide sequence: TGTGCCAGCTCACCACCTAGCGGGATGAGCGAGCAGTACTTC. Translated: CASSPPSGMSEQYF.

The DNA for the CDR3 is TGTGCCAGCAGAGCCGGGACACGTACCTCCTACAATGAGCAGTTCTTC. Its translation: CASRAGTRTSYNEQFF. The rearrangement joins TRBV28 to TRBJ2-1; D possibly corresponds to TRBD1 (6 bases). CDR3 size: 16 residues. CDR1 is MDHEN, CDR2 SYDVKM, per germline. The germline V and J ends were trimmed by 6 bases and 0 bases, with 15 bases remaining between them.

This clonotype was recorded at least ten times. The V and J genes are TRBV20-1 and TRBJ2-1; 11 bases agree with TRBD2. CDR1 and CDR2 from the germline V gene are DFQATT and SNEGSKA (reference sequence). Trimming cost V 3 bases and J 9 bases; bases outside gene matches: 4. CDR3 length equals 13 residues. CDR3 loop: CSARRLAGTEQFF. The CDR3 bases are TGCAGTGCTAGGCGACTAGCGGGAACTGAGCAGTTCTTC.

This clonotype was picked up many times. The CDR3 region has the DNA TGTGCCAGCAGACGCGGGACAGGGGGCGCCTATGGCTACACCTTC. Protein: CASRRGTGGAYGYTF. The chain uses TRBV5-5 and TRBJ1-2; 12 bases fit TRBD1. Germline CDR1 SGHKS, CDR2 YYEKEE (reference sequence). The trim removed 5 bases at V and 4 bases at J, leaving 6 bases unmatched. This CDR3 spans 15 amino acids.

This clonotype was observed many times. The gene calls are TRBV28 and TRBJ2-7, with 7 bases fitting TRBD1. CDR1 and CDR2 (germline): MDHEN, SYDVKM. This CDR3 is built from 13 residues. The ends lost 8 bases at V and 2 bases at J; junction bases unmatched: 6. In DNA form, the CDR3 reads TGTGCCAGCTCGGGACAGAATACCTACGAGCAGTACTTC. Its translation: CASSGQNTYEQYF.

This rearrangement joins TRBV29-1 to TRBJ2-2; D is unresolved. With 4 bases removed from V and 4 bases from J, the gap between germline ends came to 13 bases. In germline, CDR1 is SQVTM, CDR2 ANQGSEA. The length of the CDR3 is 14 residues. The CDR3 spells CSVVGGVTTGELFF. The CDR3 DNA reads TGCAGCGTTGTCGGTGGGGTCACCACCGGGGAGCTGTTTTTT.

This clonotype was found many times. This chain joins TRBV19 and TRBJ2-7, with 9 bases that match TRBD1. Germline V gene lookup returns CDR1 LNHDA and CDR2 SQIVND (reference sequence). The CDR3 contains 14 residues. V gave up 5 bases and J gave up 2 bases; unmatched junction bases: 4. The DNA for the CDR3 is TGTGCCAGTAGTGTACAGGGGGCCCCCTACGAGCAGTACTTC. Translated: CASSVQGAPYEQYF. Variable domain in full (rest from reference TRBV19 and TRBJ2-7): DGGITQSPKYLFRKEGQNVTLSCEQNLNHDAMYWYRQDPGQGLRLIYYSQIVNDFQKGDIAEGYSVSREKKESFPLTVTSAQKNPTAFYLCASSVQGAPYEQYFGPGTRLTVT.

The chain uses TRBV5-1 and TRBJ1-4; TRBD1 might be the D (5 bases). The CDR3 has 14 residues. In germline, CDR1 is SGHRS, CDR2 YFSETQ. V lost 3 bases, J lost 8 bases, and 14 bases lay in between. DNA for the CDR3: TGCGCCAGCAGCTCATCCGGACAACAGGAAAAACTGTTTTTT. This gives the protein CASSSSGQQEKLFF.

This clonotype was counted many times. The V and J genes are TRBV20-1 and TRBJ2-1; either TRBD1 or TRBD2 may supply D (5 bases each). CDR3 length: 14 amino acids. Deletions cut 5 bases from V and 0 bases from J, with 11 bases between. From germline, CDR1 is DFQATT and CDR2 SNEGSKA (reference sequence). CDR3 amino acids: CSAALGDSYNEQFF. CDR3 in DNA: TGCAGTGCTGCCTTGGGGGACTCCTACAATGAGCAGTTCTTC.

The genes are TRBV3-1 and TRBJ2-7; no clear D gene. Trimming removed 4 bases from V and 3 bases from J, with 13 bases in between. Per the germline V gene, CDR1 is LGHDT and CDR2 is YNNKEL (reference sequence). The CDR3 runs to 14 residues. CDR3: CASSPSFERYEQYF. The CDR3 DNA reads as TGTGCCAGCAGCCCTTCGTTCGAGCGCTACGAGCAGTACTTC.

In its sample, this clonotype was seen many times. The gene calls are TRBV5-6 and TRBJ2-5, with 10 bases that match TRBD2. J lost 5 bases, V lost 1 base, and 5 bases had no gene match. The CDR3 contains 15 residues. Germline values: CDR1 SGHDT, CDR2 YYEEEE. In DNA, the CDR3 is TGTGCCAGCAGCTTGCGGCTAGCGGGAGACGAGACCCAGTACTTC. Its translation: CASSLRLAGDETQYF.

This clonotype appeared many times. The CDR3 is CASRVENTEAFF. The CDR3 coding sequence is TGTGCCAGCAGGGTAGAGAACACTGAAGCTTTCTTT. This rearrangement joins TRBV12-3 or TRBV12-4 to TRBJ1-1; D not certain. The CDR3 spans 12 residues. The V gene lost 6 bases and the J gene lost 1 base, with 6 bases spanning the gap.

Ten or more counts support this clonotype. The V call is TRBV28, the J call TRBJ1-2; perhaps TRBD1 as D (6 bases). CDR3 size: 14 residues. The germline V and J ends were trimmed by 5 bases and 0 bases, with 10 bases remaining between them. Germline assignment: CDR1 MDHEN and CDR2 SYDVKM. The CDR3 nucleotides read TGTGCCAGCAGTACATGGACAGCTAACTATGGCTACACCTTC. Its protein is CASSTWTANYGYTF.

This clonotype was recorded many times. V usage is TRBV9 and J usage is TRBJ2-7, with 9 bases aligning to TRBD2. Germline CDR1 reads SGDLS; CDR2 reads YYNGEE. This CDR3 has 16 amino acids. V shed 0 bases, J shed 7 bases, and the junction held 11 bases outside the gene matches. The CDR3 spells CASSVGSGRDVGEQYF. For the CDR3, the DNA is TGTGCCAGCAGCGTAGGTAGCGGGAGAGATGTGGGTGAGCAGTACTTC.

This clonotype was picked up many times. The rearrangement links TRBV5-1 to TRBJ2-1; 7 bases map to TRBD1. The ends lost 7 bases at V and 2 bases at J; junction bases unmatched: 3. Germline CDR1 SGHRS, CDR2 YFSETQ. There are 13 residues in the CDR3. The CDR3 coding sequence is TGCGCCAGCGGGGACAGAACCTACAATGAGCAGTTCTTC. This encodes CASGDRTYNEQFF.

This clonotype was picked up many times. This chain joins TRBV5-6 and TRBJ2-1; 8 bases align to TRBD2. V lost 3 bases, J lost 3 bases, and 5 bases stayed unmatched. Germline loops: CDR1 SGHDT, CDR2 YYEEEE. The CDR3 runs 15 residues. The CDR3 protein is CASSWTSQLYNEQFF. The CDR3 DNA reads TGTGCCAGCAGCTGGACTAGCCAGCTCTACAATGAGCAGTTCTTC.